These T cell receptor beta chains were read from a single sample in a study of cytomegalovirus exposure and HLA in healthy donors. The assay was immunoSEQ multiplex PCR, and TCRdb's table has in-frame clones only and misses some. The top ten clones hold roughly 1% of a sample with 150,000 to 200,000 clones, around 81% of them seen once. Sample: PBMCs. Receptors were obtained from a woman between 35 and 50 years old in good health and CMV-seronegative. Both conserved end residues are part of each CDR3.

v_call	j_call	cdr3_aa
TRBV5-1	TRBJ2-1	CASSHPGLVAEQFF
TRBV9	TRBJ2-7	CASSVGTGDEQYF
TRBV6-1	TRBJ2-7	CASSQSYEQYF
TRBV11-2	TRBJ2-2	CASSPQGLATGELFF
TRBV7-3	TRBJ2-3	CASSPTGGTDTQYF
TRBV10-3	TRBJ1-2	CAISESGAGSYGYTF
TRBV5-6	TRBJ1-2	CASSDGGVGNYGYTF
TRBV14	TRBJ2-3	CASSLNGLVGADTQYF
TRBV12-5	TRBJ1-5	CASGLGGGYKPQHF
TRBV19	TRBJ1-5	CASSLDRVGNQPQHF
TRBV27	TRBJ1-1	CASSFTAYLSPTGGEAFF
TRBV27	TRBJ1-5	CASSLDRNQPQHF
TRBV5-1	TRBJ2-7	CASSSLAGSSYEQYF
TRBV7-6	TRBJ2-3	CASSLGPTSGRDTQYF
TRBV29-1	TRBJ2-3	CTVREGGDTQYF
TRBV18	TRBJ2-1	CASSQSRNEQFF
TRBV5-6	TRBJ2-1	CASSSRESLNEQFF
TRBV2	TRBJ2-1	CATWTGGYNEQFF
TRBV28	TRBJ1-5	CASSLWDRAQQPQHF
TRBV5-1	TRBJ1-1	CASSLEAVNTEAFF
TRBV9	TRBJ1-1	CASSALQGPEAFF
TRBV10-3	TRBJ1-5	CAISQGDWDQPQHF
TRBV19	TRBJ2-3	CASALAGGSTDTQYF
TRBV29-1	TRBJ2-1	CSVEGTRGRGDNEQFF
TRBV5-6	TRBJ1-5	CASSFYRGSNQPQHF
TRBV28	TRBJ2-7	CASSISSTYEQYF
TRBV9	TRBJ2-7	CASSAVAGVSYEQYF
TRBV29-1	TRBJ1-1	CSVEGVTGANTEAFF
TRBV29-1	TRBJ1-4	CSARTGAPEKLFF
TRBV7-3	TRBJ2-2	CASSFAGTASNTGELFF
TRBV29-1	TRBJ2-1	CSVARGNEQFF
TRBV19	TRBJ2-6	CASSYQLRSGANVLIF
TRBV2	TRBJ2-7	CASARLVAYEQYF
TRBV28	TRBJ1-1	CASSRAEAFF
TRBV18	TRBJ2-7	CASSPVRDYEQYF
TRBV10-3	TRBJ1-1	CAIPDEGSAEAFF
TRBV6-5	TRBJ2-7	CASSFGQGREQYF
TRBV5-1	TRBJ2-3	CASSLQDIRTDTQYF
TRBV5-1	TRBJ1-2	CASSSGTADNYGYTF
TRBV10-3	TRBJ2-1	CAISESTGSGNEQFF
TRBV4-2	TRBJ2-2	CASSQDPGNTGELFF
TRBV27	TRBJ2-5	CASSLDRDQTQYF
TRBV7-9	TRBJ2-1	CASSFGTSYEQFF
TRBV27	TRBJ1-1	CASRLTGGGTEAFF
TRBV25-1	TRBJ2-7	CASRDRGWEQYF
TRBV30	TRBJ2-2	CAWSGRSTGELFF
TRBV9	TRBJ1-2	CASSTGGMRGYTF
TRBV5-1	TRBJ1-1	CASSFRTGPMNTEAFF
TRBV27	TRBJ2-1	CASSTSGSSYNEQFF
TRBV15	TRBJ2-2	CATSRDGFSWGGGELFF
TRBV10-3	TRBJ2-2	CASLQRDNTGELFF
TRBV7-9	TRBJ1-1	CASSSYQGAAEAFF
TRBV12-5	TRBJ2-7	CASGLVLGTGGLYEQYF
TRBV11-2	TRBJ1-2	CASSSIAALTGRNYGYTF
TRBV9	TRBJ2-3	CASSATSGRGTDTQYF
TRBV6-6	TRBJ2-3	CASSYRTDRHTDTQYF
TRBV11-3	TRBJ2-5	CASSPGLAEETQYF
TRBV7-2	TRBJ2-3	CASSLRGSTDTQYF
TRBV6-6	TRBJ1-5	CASTLASQPQHF
TRBV5-1	TRBJ2-2	CASHGGPGELFF